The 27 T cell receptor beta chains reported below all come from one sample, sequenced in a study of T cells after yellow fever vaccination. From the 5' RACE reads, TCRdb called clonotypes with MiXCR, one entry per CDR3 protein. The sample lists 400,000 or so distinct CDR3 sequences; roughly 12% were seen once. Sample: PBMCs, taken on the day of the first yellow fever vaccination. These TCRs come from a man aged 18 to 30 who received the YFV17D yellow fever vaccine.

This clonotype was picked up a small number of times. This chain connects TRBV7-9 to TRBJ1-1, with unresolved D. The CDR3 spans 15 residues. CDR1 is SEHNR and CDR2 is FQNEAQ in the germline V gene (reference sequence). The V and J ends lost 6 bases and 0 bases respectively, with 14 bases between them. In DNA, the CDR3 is TGTGCCAGCAGAGCCCTTTTGGCAATGAACACTGAAGCTTTCTTT. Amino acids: CASRALLAMNTEAFF.

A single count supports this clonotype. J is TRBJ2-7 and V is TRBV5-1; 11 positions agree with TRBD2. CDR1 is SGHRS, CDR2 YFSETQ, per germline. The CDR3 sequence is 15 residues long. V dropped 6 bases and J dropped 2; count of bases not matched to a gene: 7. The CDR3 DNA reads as TGCGCCAGCACCGTAGCGGGGGGGACGCCCTACGAGCAGTACTTC. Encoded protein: CASTVAGGTPYEQYF.

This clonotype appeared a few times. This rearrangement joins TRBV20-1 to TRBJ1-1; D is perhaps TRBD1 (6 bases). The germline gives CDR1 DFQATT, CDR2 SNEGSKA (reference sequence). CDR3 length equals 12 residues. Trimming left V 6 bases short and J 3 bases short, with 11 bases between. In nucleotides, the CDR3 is TGCAGTGCCCTTGAGGGGGACACTGAAGCTTTCTTT. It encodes CSALEGDTEAFF.

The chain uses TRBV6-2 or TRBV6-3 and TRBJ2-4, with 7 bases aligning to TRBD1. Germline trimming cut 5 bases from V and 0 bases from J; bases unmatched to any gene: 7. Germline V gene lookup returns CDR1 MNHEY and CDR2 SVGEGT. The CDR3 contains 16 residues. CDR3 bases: TGTGCCAGCAGTAATCGGGACAGCACAGCCAAAAACATTCAGTACTTC. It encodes CASSNRDSTAKNIQYF.

CDR3 in amino acids: CASAPPYSGTDTQYF. The CDR3, as DNA: TGTGCCAGCGCCCCGCCTTATAGCGGCACAGATACGCAGTATTTT. V and J are TRBV7-2 and TRBJ2-3; D may be TRBD2 (5 bases). Germline V gene sequence: CDR1 SGHTA, CDR2 FQGNSA. The V end was cut by 8 bases, the J end by 1 base, with 16 bases between. This CDR3 is 15 amino acids long. The full variable domain, rest sourced from reference TRBV7-2 and TRBJ2-3, is GAGVSQSPSNKVTEKGKDVELRCDPISGHTALYWYRQSLGQGLEFLIYFQGNSAPDKSGLPSDRFSAERTGGSVSTLTIQRTQQEDSAVYLCASAPPYSGTDTQYFGPGTRLTVL.

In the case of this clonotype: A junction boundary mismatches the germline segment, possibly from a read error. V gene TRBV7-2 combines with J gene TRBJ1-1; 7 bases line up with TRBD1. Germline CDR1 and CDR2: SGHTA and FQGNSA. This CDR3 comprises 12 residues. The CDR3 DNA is TGTGCCAGCAACTTAGAGGGGGCTGGGGCTTTCTTT. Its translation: CASNLEGAGAFF.

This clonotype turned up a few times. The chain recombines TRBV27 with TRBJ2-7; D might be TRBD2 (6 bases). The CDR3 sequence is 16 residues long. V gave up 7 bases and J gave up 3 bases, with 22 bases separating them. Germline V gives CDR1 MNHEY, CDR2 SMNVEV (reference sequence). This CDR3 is CASTRTSGLLGYEQYF. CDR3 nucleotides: TGTGCCAGCACCCGGACCTCGGGACTTTTGGGCTACGAGCAGTACTTC.

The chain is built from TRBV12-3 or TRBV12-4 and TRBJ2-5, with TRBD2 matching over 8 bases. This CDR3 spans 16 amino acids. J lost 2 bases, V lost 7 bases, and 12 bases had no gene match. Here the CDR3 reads CASTPLGGGSQETQYF. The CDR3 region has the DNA TGTGCCAGCACCCCTTTGGGCGGGGGGTCGCAAGAGACCCAGTACTTC.

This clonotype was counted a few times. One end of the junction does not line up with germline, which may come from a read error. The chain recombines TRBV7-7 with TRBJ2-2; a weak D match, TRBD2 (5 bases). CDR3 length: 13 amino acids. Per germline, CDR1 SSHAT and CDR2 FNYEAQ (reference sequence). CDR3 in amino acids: CASSGVTAGELFF. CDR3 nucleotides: TGTGCTAGCAGCGGTGTGACCGCCGGGGAGCTGTTTTTT.

CDR3 protein: CASSLKDSYEQYF. The CDR3 bases are TGTGCCAGCAGCTTAAAAGACTCCTACGAGCAGTACTTC. This chain connects TRBV5-4 to TRBJ2-7; D is undetermined. V was clipped by 2 bases and J by 0 bases, with 6 bases between them. Germline CDR1 is SGHNT and CDR2 is YYREEE (reference sequence). The CDR3 consists of 13 residues.

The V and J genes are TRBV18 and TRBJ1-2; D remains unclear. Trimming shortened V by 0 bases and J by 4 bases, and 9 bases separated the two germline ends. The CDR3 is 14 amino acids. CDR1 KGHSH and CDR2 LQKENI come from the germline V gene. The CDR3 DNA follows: TGTGCCAGCTCACCACCGGGGATGGCCTATGGCTACACCTTC. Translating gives CASSPPGMAYGYTF.

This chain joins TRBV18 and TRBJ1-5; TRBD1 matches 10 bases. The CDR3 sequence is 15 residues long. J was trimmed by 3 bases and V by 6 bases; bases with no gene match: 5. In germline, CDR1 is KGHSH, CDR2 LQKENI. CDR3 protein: CASSGTGEINQPQHF. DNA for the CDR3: TGTGCCAGCTCCGGGACAGGGGAAATCAATCAGCCCCAGCATTTT.

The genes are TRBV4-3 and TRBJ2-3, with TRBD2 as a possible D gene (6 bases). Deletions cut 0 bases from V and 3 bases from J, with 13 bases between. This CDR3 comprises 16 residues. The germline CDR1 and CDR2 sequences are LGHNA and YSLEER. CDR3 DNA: TGCGCCAGCAGCCAAGAGGGCAGGGCGGGAACAGATACGCAGTATTTT. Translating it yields CASSQEGRAGTDTQYF.

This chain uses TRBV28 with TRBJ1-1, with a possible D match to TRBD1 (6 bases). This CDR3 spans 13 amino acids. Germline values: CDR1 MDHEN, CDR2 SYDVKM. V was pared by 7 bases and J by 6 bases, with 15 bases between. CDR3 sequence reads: CASNGQPVPEAFF. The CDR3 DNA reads TGTGCCAGCAACGGACAGCCGGTACCTGAAGCTTTCTTT.

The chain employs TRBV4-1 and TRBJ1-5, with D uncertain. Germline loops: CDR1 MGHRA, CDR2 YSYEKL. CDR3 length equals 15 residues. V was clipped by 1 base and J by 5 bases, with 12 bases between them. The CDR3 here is CASSQGGTVDQPQHF. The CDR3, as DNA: TGCGCCAGCAGCCAAGGGGGAACAGTGGATCAGCCCCAGCATTTT.

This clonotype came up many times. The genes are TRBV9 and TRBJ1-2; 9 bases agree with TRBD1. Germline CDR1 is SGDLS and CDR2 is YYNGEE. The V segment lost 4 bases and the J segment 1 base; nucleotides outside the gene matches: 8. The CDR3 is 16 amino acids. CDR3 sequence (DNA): TGTGCCAGCAGCACCGGGGGACAGGGCTTTAACTATGGCTACACCTTC. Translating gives CASSTGGQGFNYGYTF.

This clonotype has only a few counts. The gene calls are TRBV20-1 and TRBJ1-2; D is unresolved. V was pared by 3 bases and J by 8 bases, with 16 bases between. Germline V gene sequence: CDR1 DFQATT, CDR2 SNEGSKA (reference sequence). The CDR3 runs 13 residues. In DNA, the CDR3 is TGCAGTGCTAGCCTGGAGGGCCCCGGAGGCTACACCTTC. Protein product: CSASLEGPGGYTF.

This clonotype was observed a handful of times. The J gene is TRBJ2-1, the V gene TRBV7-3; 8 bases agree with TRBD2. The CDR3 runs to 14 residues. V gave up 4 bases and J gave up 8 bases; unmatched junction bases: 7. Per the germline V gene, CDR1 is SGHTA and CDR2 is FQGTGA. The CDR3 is CASSSGGPGYEQFF. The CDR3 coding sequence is TGTGCCAGCAGCTCGGGAGGGCCCGGATATGAGCAGTTCTTC.

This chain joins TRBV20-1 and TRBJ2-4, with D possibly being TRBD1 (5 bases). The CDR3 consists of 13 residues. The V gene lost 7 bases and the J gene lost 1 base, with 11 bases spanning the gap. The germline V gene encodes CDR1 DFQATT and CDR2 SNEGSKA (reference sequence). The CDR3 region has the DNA TGCAGTGGAGCAGGGCTGGCCAAAAACATTCAGTACTTC. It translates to CSGAGLAKNIQYF.

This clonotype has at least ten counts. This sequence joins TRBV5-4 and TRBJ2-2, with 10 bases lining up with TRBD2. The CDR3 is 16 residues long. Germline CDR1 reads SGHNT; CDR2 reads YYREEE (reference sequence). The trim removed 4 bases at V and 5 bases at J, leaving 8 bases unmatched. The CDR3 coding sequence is TGTGCCAGCAGCCTAGCGGGGGCCGGGGGTACCGGGGAGCTGTTTTTT. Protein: CASSLAGAGGTGELFF.

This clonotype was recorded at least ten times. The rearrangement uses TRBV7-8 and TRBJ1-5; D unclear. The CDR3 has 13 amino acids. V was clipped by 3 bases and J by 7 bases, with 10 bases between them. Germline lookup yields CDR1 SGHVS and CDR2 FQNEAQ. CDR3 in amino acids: CASSLGFRQPQHF. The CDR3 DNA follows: TGTGCCAGCAGCTTGGGGTTTAGACAGCCCCAGCATTTT.

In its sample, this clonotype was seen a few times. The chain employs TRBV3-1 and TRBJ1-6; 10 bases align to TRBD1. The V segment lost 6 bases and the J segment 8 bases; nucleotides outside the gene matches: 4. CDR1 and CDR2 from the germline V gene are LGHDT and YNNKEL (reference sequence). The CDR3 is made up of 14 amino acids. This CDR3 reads CASSIGTGDSPLHF. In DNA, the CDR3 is TGTGCCAGCAGTATAGGGACAGGGGATTCACCCCTCCACTTT.

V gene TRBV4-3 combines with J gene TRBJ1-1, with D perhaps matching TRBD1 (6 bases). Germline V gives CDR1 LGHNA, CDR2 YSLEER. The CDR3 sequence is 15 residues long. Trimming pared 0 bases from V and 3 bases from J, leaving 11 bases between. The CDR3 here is CASSQDVRGHTEAFF. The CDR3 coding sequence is TGCGCCAGCAGCCAAGATGTCCGGGGGCACACTGAAGCTTTCTTT.

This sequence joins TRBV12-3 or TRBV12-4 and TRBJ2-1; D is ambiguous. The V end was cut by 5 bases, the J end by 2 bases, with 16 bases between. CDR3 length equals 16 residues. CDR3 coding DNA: TGTGCCAGCAGTCCGGACCTCTCGGTCACCTACAATGAGCAGTTCTTC. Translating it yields CASSPDLSVTYNEQFF.

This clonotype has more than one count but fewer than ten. CDR3 region: CASTQGEGEKLFF. Here the CDR3 DNA reads TGTGCCAGCACTCAGGGTGAAGGTGAAAAACTGTTTTTT. The chain employs TRBV25-1 and TRBJ1-4; a possible D gene is TRBD1 (5 bases). The CDR3 extends over 13 amino acids. Looked up from germline, CDR1 is MGHDK and CDR2 is SYGVNS. V was shortened by 7 bases and J by 7 bases, with 13 bases between the two germline ends.

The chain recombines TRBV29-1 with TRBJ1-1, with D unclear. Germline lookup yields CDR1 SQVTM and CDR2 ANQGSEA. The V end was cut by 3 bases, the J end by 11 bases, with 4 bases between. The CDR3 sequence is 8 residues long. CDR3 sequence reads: CSVEAAFF. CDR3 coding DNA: TGCAGCGTTGAGGCCGCTTTCTTT.

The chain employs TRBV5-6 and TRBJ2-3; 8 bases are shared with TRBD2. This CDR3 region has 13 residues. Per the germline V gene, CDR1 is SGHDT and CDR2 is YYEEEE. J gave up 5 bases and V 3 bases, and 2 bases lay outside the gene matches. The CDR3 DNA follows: TGTGCCAGCAGCTGGACTAGCCTAGATACGCAGTATTTT. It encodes CASSWTSLDTQYF.